The 3 T cell receptor beta chains listed next were all sequenced from one sample in a study of cytomegalovirus exposure and HLA in healthy donors. Primers included in the PCR were 60 Vbeta and 13 Jbeta primers. Clones were sequenced by immunoSEQ multiplex PCR, and TCRdb holds only the in-frame ones, with some missing. Of 95,000 to 150,000 clones listed, about 80% are singletons. Sequenced sample: PBMCs. These receptors all stem from a female donor in good health and CMV-seropositive.

V is TRBV18 and J is TRBJ1-5, with 7 positions matching TRBD1. This CDR3 region has 14 residues. J was trimmed by 7 bases and V by 2 bases; bases with no gene match: 5. Per germline, CDR1 KGHSH and CDR2 LQKENI. The CDR3 sequence is CASSPAGGDQPQHF. For the CDR3, the DNA is TGTGCCAGCTCACCAGCAGGGGGAGACCAGCCCCAGCATTTT.

This sequence joins TRBV5-1 and TRBJ2-1; D may be TRBD1 (6 bases). Looked up from germline, CDR1 is SGHRS and CDR2 is YFSETQ. Deletions cut 0 bases from V and 4 bases from J, with 14 bases between. The CDR3 is made up of 16 amino acids. The DNA for the CDR3 is TGCGCCAGCAGCTTGGGGAGACAGGCCTTATACAATGAGCAGTTCTTC. Translation: CASSLGRQALYNEQFF.

V is TRBV2 and J is TRBJ1-1; no reliable D call. Trimming stripped 8 bases from V and 0 bases from J, with 10 bases between. The CDR3 contains 13 residues. Germline CDR1 reads SNHLY; CDR2 reads FYNNEI. CDR3 residues: CASLRTMNTEAFF. The CDR3 DNA sequence: TGTGCCAGCCTCAGAACCATGAACACTGAAGCTTTCTTT.